This T cell receptor beta chain was sequenced for a study of lymphopenia after photon versus proton radiotherapy. Sequencing used immunoSEQ multiplex PCR; TCRdb keeps in-frame clones, though not all of them. In the table there are about 25,000 clones, 87% of which are singletons. This TCR was recovered from a man aged 50-60 years with gastric cancer. Specimen: peripheral blood, collected from a patient treated with photon-based radiotherapy.

In nucleotides, the CDR3 is TGTGCCTGGGACTATGATTCGGGGACAGGGGCGCGGGGCTACACCTTC. Translating it yields CAWDYDSGTGARGYTF. The chain couples TRBV30 to TRBJ1-2, with 10 bases lining up with TRBD1. Trimming at V came to 5 bases and at J to 8 bases, leaving 17 bases not matched to a gene. The CDR3 runs 16 residues. Germline-derived CDR1 and CDR2 are GTSNPN and SVGIG (reference sequence).